This T cell receptor beta chain was obtained from a study of T cells in Graves' hyperthyroidism and ophthalmopathy. The TCR beta CDR3 regions underwent amplification using RNA transcripts as the source. RT-PCR in the first round (using the HTBI primer set) targeted the TCR CDR3. TCRdb redid the calling of the multiplex PCR reads with MiXCR, one entry per CDR3 protein. The sample has over 700,000 distinct CDR3 sequences, approximately 40% seen once. Hyperthyroidism of Graves' type that showed no ophthalmopathy progression within 18 months was stable. The hyperthyroidism was newly diagnosed and had lasted under 2 months; the patients were aged 18 to 65. Specimen: blood. The TCR was taken from a man aged 18 to 29 with Graves' hyperthyroidism.

The CDR3 loop is CASRVGTGTENEAFF. CDR3 bases: TGCGCCAGCAGAGTTGGTACCGGGACAGAAAATGAAGCTTTCTTT. The J gene is TRBJ1-1, the V gene TRBV5-1, with 7 bases that match TRBD1. Germline CDR1 is SGHRS and CDR2 is YFSETQ. The V gene end was trimmed by 5 bases and the J gene end by 7 bases; junction bases not matched to a gene: 14. CDR3 length: 15 amino acids.